This is a list of T cell receptor beta chains from one sample in a study of blood T cells in healthy people across ages. One entry per CDR3 protein, called by TCRdb with MiXCR from the 5' RACE reads. This table has 950,000 to 1,200,000 distinct CDR3 sequences, under 40% appearing once. Sequenced input: blood. Every receptor here comes from a man aged 18 to 29 in good health. The CDR3 runs from the conserved cysteine through the conserved F or W. The order of the fields is clone size, D gene, V gene, CDR3 length, J gene, CDR3 protein, CDR3 DNA. D genes are given only for firm matches. The listing skips clone size in some rows; elsewhere it reads once, few, many or a size class.

clone_size: NA; d_call: NA; v_call: TRBV20-1; cdr3_length: 17; j_call: TRBJ1-6; cdr3_aa: CSARDRPSLAINSPLHF; cdr3_nt: TGCAGTGCTAGAGATAGGCCCTCACTGGCAATTAATTCACCCCTCCACTTT
clone_size: few; d_call: NA; v_call: TRBV9; cdr3_length: 15; j_call: TRBJ1-1; cdr3_aa: CASSVDPGLNTEAFF; cdr3_nt: TGTGCCAGCAGCGTTGATCCGGGACTGAACACTGAAGCTTTCTTT
clone_size: NA; d_call: NA; v_call: TRBV10-3; cdr3_length: 16; j_call: TRBJ1-2; cdr3_aa: CAISESGGLTTGGYTF; cdr3_nt: TGTGCCATCAGTGAGTCGGGGGGGCTCACTACAGGTGGCTACACCTTC
clone_size: NA; d_call: TRBD2; v_call: TRBV4-3; cdr3_length: 16; j_call: TRBJ2-5; cdr3_aa: CASSQDRVAGKETQYF; cdr3_nt: TGCGCCAGCAGCCAAGATCGGGTAGCGGGGAAAGAGACCCAGTACTTC
clone_size: few; d_call: TRBD1; v_call: TRBV5-1; cdr3_length: 16; j_call: TRBJ2-5; cdr3_aa: CASRLRTGLSQETQYF; cdr3_nt: TGCGCCAGCCGACTCCGGACAGGGCTGTCCCAAGAGACCCAGTACTTC
clone_size: few; d_call: NA; v_call: TRBV14; cdr3_length: 17; j_call: TRBJ1-2; cdr3_aa: CASSQDRAGSHLYGYTF; cdr3_nt: TGTGCCAGCAGCCAAGATCGAGCGGGGTCTCATCTCTATGGCTACACCTTC
clone_size: few; d_call: TRBD1; v_call: TRBV27; cdr3_length: 18; j_call: TRBJ1-2; cdr3_aa: CASSFLRDRGSLGGGYTF; cdr3_nt: TGTGCCAGCAGTTTCCTTCGGGACAGGGGATCCTTGGGTGGTGGCTACACCTTC
clone_size: NA; d_call: NA; v_call: TRBV5-1; cdr3_length: 15; j_call: TRBJ1-1; cdr3_aa: CASSLGNRVNTEAFF; cdr3_nt: TGCGCCAGCAGCTTGGGGAACAGGGTAAACACTGAAGCTTTCTTT
clone_size: few; d_call: NA; v_call: TRBV6-1; cdr3_length: 13; j_call: TRBJ1-4; cdr3_aa: CASSAGKNEKLFF; cdr3_nt: TGTGCCAGCAGTGCAGGCAAGAATGAAAAACTGTTTTTT
clone_size: NA; d_call: NA; v_call: TRBV5-1; cdr3_length: 15; j_call: TRBJ2-2; cdr3_aa: CASSQGGPNTGELFF; cdr3_nt: TGCGCCAGCAGCCAGGGTGGCCCGAACACCGGGGAGCTGTTTTTT
clone_size: many; d_call: NA; v_call: TRBV7-9; cdr3_length: 16; j_call: TRBJ2-3; cdr3_aa: CASSLDLASIPDTQYF; cdr3_nt: TGTGCCAGCAGCTTAGATCTGGCCTCTATCCCAGATACGCAGTATTTT
clone_size: few; d_call: TRBD1; v_call: TRBV3-1; cdr3_length: 13; j_call: TRBJ1-5; cdr3_aa: CASSHAGGLPQHF; cdr3_nt: TGTGCCAGCAGCCACGCAGGGGGGTTACCCCAGCATTTT
clone_size: few; d_call: NA; v_call: TRBV25-1; cdr3_length: 13; j_call: TRBJ2-5; cdr3_aa: CASSTGIQETQYF; cdr3_nt: TGTGCCAGCAGTACAGGGATCCAAGAGACCCAGTACTTC
clone_size: NA; d_call: NA; v_call: TRBV6-2/TRBV6-3; cdr3_length: 14; j_call: TRBJ2-7; cdr3_aa: CASTSRGSSYEQYF; cdr3_nt: TGTGCCAGCACCTCGCGAGGGTCCTCCTACGAGCAGTACTTC
clone_size: NA; d_call: TRBD2; v_call: TRBV5-1; cdr3_length: 15; j_call: TRBJ2-2; cdr3_aa: CASSNREGNAGELFF; cdr3_nt: TGCGCCAGCAGCAATCGGGAGGGTAACGCCGGGGAGCTGTTTTTT
clone_size: few; d_call: NA; v_call: TRBV4-1; cdr3_length: 15; j_call: TRBJ2-2; cdr3_aa: CASRKRRWDTGELFF; cdr3_nt: TGCGCCAGCAGAAAACGACGGTGGGACACCGGGGAGCTGTTTTTT
clone_size: NA; d_call: TRBD1; v_call: TRBV5-4; cdr3_length: 16; j_call: TRBJ1-4; cdr3_aa: CASSKEDRRPNEKLFF; cdr3_nt: TGTGCCAGCAGCAAGGAGGACAGGAGACCTAATGAAAAACTGTTTTTT
clone_size: NA; d_call: NA; v_call: TRBV20-1; cdr3_length: 13; j_call: TRBJ1-5; cdr3_aa: CSASPGSRRPQHF; cdr3_nt: TGCAGTGCTAGTCCGGGGTCGCGGCGGCCCCAGCATTTT
clone_size: few; d_call: TRBD1; v_call: TRBV7-9; cdr3_length: 16; j_call: TRBJ2-3; cdr3_aa: CASSMGQGARRDTQYF; cdr3_nt: TGTGCCAGCAGCATGGGACAGGGGGCGCGTAGAGATACGCAGTATTTT
clone_size: once; d_call: NA; v_call: TRBV11-2; cdr3_length: 16; j_call: TRBJ2-2; cdr3_aa: CASSFLAGPNTGELFF; cdr3_nt: TGTGCCAGCAGCTTTTTGGCGGGGCCGAACACCGGGGAGTTGTTTTTT
clone_size: NA; d_call: NA; v_call: TRBV5-1; cdr3_length: 14; j_call: TRBJ2-1; cdr3_aa: CASSWGSSYNEQFF; cdr3_nt: TGCGCCAGCAGCTGGGGGAGTTCCTACAATGAGCAGTTCTTC
clone_size: NA; d_call: TRBD1; v_call: TRBV7-2; cdr3_length: 12; j_call: TRBJ1-4; cdr3_aa: CASSTRTGMPFF; cdr3_nt: TGTGCCAGCAGCACACGGACAGGGATGCCGTTTTTT
clone_size: NA; d_call: NA; v_call: TRBV7-6; cdr3_length: 16; j_call: TRBJ1-3; cdr3_aa: CASTDGVWGSGNTIYF; cdr3_nt: TGTGCCAGCACCGATGGGGTGTGGGGATCTGGAAACACCATATATTTT
clone_size: NA; d_call: TRBD1; v_call: TRBV19; cdr3_length: 14; j_call: TRBJ2-7; cdr3_aa: CASSIRDRSYEQYF; cdr3_nt: TGTGCCAGTAGTATCCGGGACAGATCCTACGAGCAGTACTTC
clone_size: few; d_call: TRBD1; v_call: TRBV14; cdr3_length: 15; j_call: TRBJ2-7; cdr3_aa: CASTLDRGPYNEQYF; cdr3_nt: TGTGCCAGCACCCTAGACAGGGGTCCCTACAATGAGCAGTACTTC
clone_size: NA; d_call: NA; v_call: TRBV10-3; cdr3_length: 15; j_call: TRBJ2-1; cdr3_aa: CAISTGLLQTNEQFF; cdr3_nt: TGTGCCATCAGTACCGGGCTACTACAAACCAATGAGCAGTTCTTC
clone_size: NA; d_call: NA; v_call: TRBV20-1; cdr3_length: 13; j_call: TRBJ1-1; cdr3_aa: CRAPLVSNTEAFF; cdr3_nt: TGCAGGGCCCCCCTAGTCTCGAACACTGAAGCTTTCTTT
clone_size: NA; d_call: NA; v_call: TRBV20-1; cdr3_length: 13; j_call: TRBJ2-7; cdr3_aa: CSASTGTAYEQYF; cdr3_nt: TGCAGTGCTAGCACAGGGACGGCCTACGAGCAGTACTTC
clone_size: many; d_call: NA; v_call: TRBV4-3; cdr3_length: 14; j_call: TRBJ2-7; cdr3_aa: CASSQDMGAYEQYF; cdr3_nt: TGCGCCAGCAGCCAAGATATGGGGGCATACGAGCAGTACTTC
clone_size: NA; d_call: NA; v_call: TRBV29-1; cdr3_length: 16; j_call: TRBJ2-6; cdr3_aa: CSVTQGTTAGANVLTF; cdr3_nt: TGCAGCGTGACACAGGGTACGACTGCTGGGGCCAACGTCCTGACTTTC
clone_size: NA; d_call: TRBD2; v_call: TRBV29-1; cdr3_length: 16; j_call: TRBJ2-1; cdr3_aa: CSVEDRTSGVYNEQFF; cdr3_nt: TGCAGCGTTGAAGATAGGACTAGCGGTGTTTACAATGAGCAGTTCTTC
clone_size: NA; d_call: NA; v_call: TRBV4-1; cdr3_length: 14; j_call: TRBJ1-1; cdr3_aa: CASSQALVASKAFF; cdr3_nt: TGCGCCAGCAGCCAAGCACTTGTCGCTAGCAAAGCTTTCTTT
clone_size: NA; d_call: NA; v_call: TRBV12-3/TRBV12-4; cdr3_length: 15; j_call: TRBJ2-2; cdr3_aa: CASSQTNSPSGELFF; cdr3_nt: TGTGCCAGCAGCCAAACTAACAGTCCGAGCGGGGAGCTGTTTTTT
clone_size: NA; d_call: TRBD2; v_call: TRBV28; cdr3_length: 16; j_call: TRBJ2-1; cdr3_aa: CASPPPSGGSYNEQFF; cdr3_nt: TGTGCCAGCCCACCTCCAAGCGGGGGCTCCTACAATGAGCAGTTCTTC
clone_size: NA; d_call: NA; v_call: TRBV14; cdr3_length: 15; j_call: TRBJ2-7; cdr3_aa: CASSHGITSICEQYF; cdr3_nt: TGTGCCAGCAGCCATGGCATTACCTCGATATGCGAGCAGTACTTC
clone_size: NA; d_call: NA; v_call: TRBV6-2/TRBV6-3; cdr3_length: 13; j_call: TRBJ2-2; cdr3_aa: CASSYSLTGELFF; cdr3_nt: TGTGCCAGCAGTTACTCTTTAACCGGGGAGCTGTTTTTT
clone_size: NA; d_call: NA; v_call: TRBV20-1; cdr3_length: 11; j_call: TRBJ2-1; cdr3_aa: CSAVVYNEQFF; cdr3_nt: TGCAGTGCTGTGGTATACAATGAGCAGTTCTTC
clone_size: NA; d_call: TRBD2; v_call: TRBV7-9; cdr3_length: 17; j_call: TRBJ2-1; cdr3_aa: CASSSLGLAGSYNEQFF; cdr3_nt: TGTGCCAGCAGCTCCCTAGGACTAGCCGGTTCCTACAATGAGCAGTTCTTC
clone_size: NA; d_call: NA; v_call: TRBV28; cdr3_length: 14; j_call: TRBJ1-2; cdr3_aa: CASSPVERNYGYTF; cdr3_nt: TGTGCCAGCAGTCCTGTTGAGAGAAACTATGGCTACACCTTC
clone_size: NA; d_call: NA; v_call: TRBV27; cdr3_length: 14; j_call: TRBJ2-5; cdr3_aa: CASRRKTTAETQYF; cdr3_nt: TGTGCCAGCAGGCGTAAAACGACCGCAGAGACCCAGTACTTC